This record covers a single T cell receptor (beta chain). Antigen unknown. The V gene lost 1 base and the J gene lost 0 bases, with 9 bases spanning the gap. This CDR3 region has 15 residues. Germline V lookup: CDR1 ENHRY, CDR2 SYGVKD. The primer mix had 60 Vbeta and 13 Jbeta primers. TCRdb's table, derived via immunoSEQ multiplex PCR, lists solely in-frame clones and lacks some. This sample has fewer than 250,000 clones; 85% to 90% occur once, and the top ten carry 1% to 1.5%. These data belong to a study of cytomegalovirus exposure and HLA in healthy donors. Findings of the study overall: Excluded were some V segments that proved indistinguishable, including TRBV6-2 and TRBV6-3.

This receptor was taken from a man between 25 and 39 years old in good health and CMV-seronegative. Material: PBMCs. The chain joins TRBV10-3 to TRBJ1-1; D possibly corresponds to TRBD1 (6 bases). The CDR3 is CAISEYTGMNTEAFF. DNA of the CDR3: TGTGCCATCAGTGAGTATACAGGGATGAACACTGAAGCTTTCTTT.